This T cell receptor beta chain was observed in a study of blood T cell repertoires in COVID-19 (dated by TCRdb to about 2020). About the study as a whole: Recovered participants in ImmuneRACE Cohort 3 were defined by two consecutive negative NP/OP PCR tests, clearance by a healthcare professional, or resolution of symptoms. Collaborator samples came from the United States, Italy and Spain and covered acute and convalescent phases of COVID-19. The prospective study material was composed of cDNA or gDNA derived from T cells, B-cell-depleted T cells, or PBMCs. The dataset comprised deeply sampled blood TCRbeta repertoires from subjects exposed to, actively infected with, or recovered from COVID-19. The repertoires were released in a freely available public database meant as a resource for research on the immune response to SARS-CoV-2. The samples were drawn from two sources: the first 160 participants of the ongoing ImmuneRACE study, and over 950 subjects contributed by 6 global collaborators. Nearly every sample came with metadata listing a de-identified subject ID, COVID-19 status, age in years and sex. Where available, HLA class I and class II types were taken from metadata supplied by the sample provider and were not determined by assay-based typing. Broader findings and caveats from the paper: The amount of clinical and demographic metadata varied by source and participant and was provided uncurated.

A remark on this clone: Its antigen is currently not known. Base qualities are not at hand, and no much larger clone is one base apart.

In the prospective study, participants were roughly 18 to 89 years old, resided in 20 to 30 geographic areas of the United States, and were enrolled through a virtual design. To assign participants to cohorts, the prospective study relied on clinical history that participants themselves reported in a screening survey and a study questionnaire. In the prospective study, mobile phlebotomists collected whole blood, serum and a nasopharyngeal or oropharyngeal swab from each participant. Additional blood draws and questionnaires over an approximately two-month period could optionally be provided by prospective study participants. Blood samples from the prospective study were shipped frozen or at room temperature prior to DNA extraction. TCRbeta CDR3 regions were amplified from genomic DNA by means of the immunoSEQ Assay, a bias-controlled multiplex PCR. Processing in the source paper ran as follows. The number of nucleated cells in each sample was estimated by amplification of reference gene primers within the assay. To quantify the absolute abundance of each unique TCRbeta CDR3 rearrangement, sequence reads were collapsed and filtered. Productive Simpson clonality was computed per sample as the square root of Simpson's diversity index over productive rearrangements. This is the immuneACCESS table as TCRdb keeps it, with only in-frame sequences that have V and J called. A part of the clones is gone; compared with another copy, unresolved V genes explain less than half, and the rest is unexplained. D and trimming come from the DNA, and the V and J calls and clone size come from that table. The sample records over 110,000 clones, approximately 84% of which are singletons. The ten top clones hold roughly 4.3% of the sample.

V sheds 4 bases and J sheds 14 bases, leaving 17 bases between their ends. From the cysteine through the phenylalanine, the CDR3 covers 12 amino acids. Only the CDR3 region is kept as DNA, spanning 36 bases read in frame from base 1. This receptor chain uses TRBV12-3 or TRBV12-4 and TRBJ1-2; possibly the D gene is TRBD1, per 5 matching bases. The sequenced sample consisted of PBMCs or T cells enriched from blood (not recorded which). The receptor comes from a man aged 50 to 60 in a cohort exposed to, infected with or recovered from COVID-19 (not recorded which). The CDR3 protein: CASSWTFYPRTF. The nucleotide sequence is given as TGTGCCAGCAGTTGGACATTCTACCCGAGGACCTTC.